This TCR beta chain appears in the sequencing data of a study of tumor-infiltrating lymphocytes in oesophageal squamous cell carcinoma. CDR3 length: 17 residues. V lost 7 bases, J lost 0 bases, and 22 bases lay in between. The germline gives CDR1 MNHNS, CDR2 SASEGT. TCRdb reprocessed the PCR reads with MiXCR, giving one entry per CDR3 protein. The table shows 10,000 to 14,000 distinct CDR3 sequences, with around 56% occurring only once. This clonotype is termed medium-sized. The chain recombines TRBV6-1 with TRBJ2-7; D tentatively reads TRBD1 or TRBD2 (5 bases each). This TCR came from a male donor with esophageal squamous cell carcinoma. The sequencing sample was made of esophageal tumor tissue. CDR3 amino acids: CASKAGFHGAASYEQYF. The CDR3 DNA reads as TGTGCCAGCAAGGCAGGGTTCCACGGAGCGGCCTCCTACGAGCAGTACTTC.